One sample yielded the 22 T cell receptor beta chains listed below, sequenced in a study of response to subunit inactivated influenza vaccine. TCRdb itself ran the RT-PCR reads through MiXCR, one entry per CDR3 protein. The data show some 480,000 distinct CDR3 sequences, 9.5% to 12% seen once. Sequencing used PBMCs from blood, obtained 40 to 50 days after vaccination. These receptors were obtained from a man over 45 who received an inactivated influenza vaccine.

The chain couples TRBV20-1 to TRBJ2-3, with a tentative D call TRBD2 (5 bases). Germline values: CDR1 DFQATT, CDR2 SNEGSKA (reference sequence). V was shortened by 3 bases and J by 4 bases, with 11 bases between the two germline ends. This CDR3 contains 13 residues. The CDR3 sequence is CSARVPGADTQYF. CDR3 nucleotide sequence: TGCAGTGCTAGGGTACCCGGGGCAGATACGCAGTATTTT.

This clonotype was detected only a few times. The rearrangement uses TRBV12-3 or TRBV12-4 and TRBJ2-1; 9 nucleotides match TRBD1. After removal of 4 bases from V and 4 bases from J, the junction contained 11 bases not matched to a gene. The CDR3 is made up of 17 amino acids. The CDR3: CASSSRTGALGYNEQFF. The CDR3 bases are TGTGCCAGCAGTTCGCGGACAGGGGCTTTGGGGTACAATGAGCAGTTCTTC.

There are a few counts of this clonotype. The chain joins TRBV5-1 to TRBJ2-7, with 9 bases that match TRBD1. The junction had 7 bases not matched to a gene; V was cut back by 6 bases and J by 3 bases. The V gene's germline CDR1 is SGHRS and CDR2 YFSETQ. CDR3 length: 14 residues. The CDR3 sequence: CASMIRTGVYEQYF. The CDR3 nucleotides are TGCGCCAGCATGATTCGGACAGGGGTCTACGAGCAGTACTTC.

This clonotype has only a few counts. The rearrangement links TRBV12-3 or TRBV12-4 to TRBJ1-1; D ambiguous. This CDR3 comprises 11 residues. V gave up 6 bases and J gave up 7 bases, with 9 bases separating them. The CDR3 sequence is CASSRDLEAFF. The CDR3 DNA sequence: TGTGCCAGCAGCCGAGACCTTGAAGCTTTCTTT.

This clonotype was seen repeatedly, ten times or more. The rearrangement joins TRBV6-1 to TRBJ2-5; 8 bases match TRBD1. V lost 6 bases and J lost 4; bases outside the gene matches: 10. There are 15 residues in the CDR3. Germline CDR1 and CDR2: MNHNS and SASEGT. The CDR3 here is CASRRTGTGGETQYF. DNA of the CDR3: TGTGCCAGCAGGAGAACCGGGACAGGAGGAGAGACCCAGTACTTC.

This clonotype was seen ten or more times. V and J are TRBV28 and TRBJ2-7, with 13 positions matching TRBD2. The V and J ends lost 4 bases and 8 bases, in that order; junction bases with no gene match: 20. The germline V gene has CDR1 MDHEN and CDR2 SYDVKM. This CDR3 has 19 amino acids. CDR3 sequence (DNA): TGTGCCAGCAGTTCTCGACTAGCGGGGGGCGCCCCGCGACGAGGAAAGCAGTACTTC. This gives the protein CASSSRLAGGAPRRGKQYF.

V usage is TRBV7-2 and J usage is TRBJ1-2; 7 bases fit TRBD1. CDR1 is SGHTA, CDR2 FQGNSA, per germline. The V and J ends lost 1 base and 8 bases, in that order; junction bases with no gene match: 7. This CDR3 region has 14 residues. The CDR3 loop is CASSLGTGTAGYTF. CDR3 bases: TGTGCCAGCAGCTTAGGCACCGGGACAGCCGGCTACACCTTC. The full variable domain, rest sourced from reference TRBV7-2 and TRBJ1-2, is GAGVSQSPSNKVTEKGKDVELRCDPISGHTALYWYRQSLGQGLEFLIYFQGNSAPDKSGLPSDRFSAERTGGSVSTLTIQRTQQEDSAVYLCASSLGTGTAGYTFGSGTRLTVV.

This clonotype was seen only a few times. The rearrangement uses TRBV7-2 and TRBJ2-7; 7 bases are shared with TRBD2. CDR3 length equals 15 residues. Germline assignment: CDR1 SGHTA and CDR2 FQGNSA. With 4 bases clipped from V and 2 bases from J, the junction kept 8 bases outside the gene matches. The CDR3 loop is CASSSRSSGAYEQYF. The CDR3 bases are TGTGCCAGCAGCTCTCGCTCTAGCGGTGCCTACGAGCAGTACTTC.

The genes are TRBV5-1 and TRBJ2-5; possibly TRBD1 for D (8 bases). This CDR3 region has 15 residues. The V gene lost 3 bases and the J gene lost 4 bases, with 16 bases spanning the gap. CDR1 SGHRS and CDR2 YFSETQ come from the germline V gene. The CDR3 is CASSSVQGGGETQYF. CDR3 nucleotide sequence: TGCGCCAGCAGCTCCGTACAGGGGGGGGGAGAGACCCAGTACTTC.

This clonotype was recorded many times. This rearrangement joins TRBV7-9 to TRBJ2-1; 14 bases match TRBD2. The ends lost 6 bases at V and 6 bases at J; junction bases unmatched: 7. CDR3 length: 16 residues. Germline CDR1 and CDR2: SEHNR and FQNEAQ (reference sequence). CDR3 DNA sequence: TGTGCCAGCAGGGATAGGGGACTAGCGGGAGCCAATGAGCAGTTCTTC. It codes for CASRDRGLAGANEQFF. The variable domain in full, completed from reference TRBV7-9 and TRBJ2-1, reads DTGVSQNPRHKITKRGQNVTFRCDPISEHNRLYWYRQTLGQGPEFLTYFQNEAQLEKSRLLSDRFSAERPKGSFSTLEIQRTEQGDSAMYLCASRDRGLAGANEQFFGPGTRLTVL.

CDR3 sequence: CASSQRGGYTDTQYF. The DNA of the CDR3 is TGTGCCAGCAGCCAACGCGGGGGATATACAGATACGCAGTATTTT. The chain carries TRBV3-1 and TRBJ2-3; 7 nucleotides match TRBD2. This CDR3 has 15 residues. V lost 2 bases to trimming and J lost 3 bases; unmatched junction nucleotides: 5. CDR1 is LGHDT, CDR2 YNNKEL, per germline (reference sequence).

This rearrangement joins TRBV10-2 to TRBJ2-7; D might be TRBD1 or TRBD2, each matching 5 bases. Germline CDR1 is WSHSY and CDR2 is SAAADI. The CDR3 totals 12 residues. Trimming cost V 3 bases and J 6 bases, with 9 bases left between them. This CDR3 is CASSDSGREQYF. CDR3 DNA sequence: TGCGCCAGCAGTGACTCGGGACGCGAGCAGTACTTC.

The J gene is TRBJ2-3, the V gene TRBV20-1; 9 bases are a match to TRBD2. The CDR3 extends over 17 amino acids. The germline gives CDR1 DFQATT, CDR2 SNEGSKA (reference sequence). Losses at the gene ends were 0 bases for V and 0 bases for J; bases not matched to a gene: 7. The CDR3 bases are TGCAGTGCTAGAGATGTCGGGGCGGGGGGGAGCACAGATACGCAGTATTTT. Protein: CSARDVGAGGSTDTQYF.

This clonotype was seen more than once but under ten times. V gene TRBV4-2 combines with J gene TRBJ2-1; no reliable D call. The CDR3 length is 10 residues. The germline gives CDR1 LGHNA, CDR2 YNFKEQ. Trimming shortened V by 1 base and J by 11 bases, and 3 bases separated the two germline ends. The CDR3 here is CASSQGQQFF. The CDR3 DNA follows: TGTGCCAGCAGCCAAGGCCAGCAGTTCTTC.

This clonotype has a count of ten or more. The chain recombines TRBV6-6 with TRBJ2-1; D call uncertain. The CDR3 sequence is 11 residues long. Germline CDR1 reads MNHNY; CDR2 reads SVGAGI (reference sequence). The V gene lost 2 bases and the J gene lost 14 bases, with 10 bases spanning the gap. For the CDR3, the DNA is TGTGCCAGCAGTTACACCAACCTCGAGTTCTTC. Translating gives CASSYTNLEFF.

The chain combines TRBV5-1 with TRBJ2-5; D possibly corresponds to TRBD2 (6 bases). The CDR3 length is 14 residues. Germline V gene sequence: CDR1 SGHRS, CDR2 YFSETQ. V was cut by 1 base and J by 4 bases, with 11 bases left in between. The CDR3 loop is CASSLIGGGETQYF. In DNA form, the CDR3 reads TGCGCCAGCAGCTTGATCGGGGGAGGAGAGACCCAGTACTTC.

This clonotype came up many times. An end of the junction does not agree with germline; a read error may underlie this. V usage is TRBV5-1 and J usage is TRBJ2-1; TRBD1 is a possible D gene (6 bases). The CDR3 contains 14 residues. Germline CDR1 SGHRS, CDR2 YFSETQ. CDR3 nucleotides: TGCGCCAGCAGTTTGGTCCGGACAGCCAATGAGCAGTTCTTC. As protein: CASSLVRTANEQFF.

The chain carries TRBV7-2 and TRBJ2-7; 7 nucleotides agree with TRBD2. V lost 2 bases and J lost 2; bases outside the gene matches: 9. The CDR3 is 16 amino acids. From germline, CDR1 is SGHTA and CDR2 FQGNSA. CDR3 in DNA: TGTGCCAGCAGCTTACCCAGCGGTGGGAGGGCCTACGAGCAGTACTTC. As protein: CASSLPSGGRAYEQYF.

This clonotype has a handful of counts. This chain joins TRBV5-1 and TRBJ2-1; D uncertain. This CDR3 region has 13 residues. Per the germline V gene, CDR1 is SGHRS and CDR2 is YFSETQ. The germline V and J ends were trimmed by 4 bases and 4 bases, with 9 bases remaining between them. The CDR3 DNA reads as TGCGCCAGCAGCCTCGACGTGTACAATGAGCAGTTCTTC. Protein sequence: CASSLDVYNEQFF.

This clonotype was observed many times. The chain recombines TRBV12-3 or TRBV12-4 with TRBJ2-1; the match to TRBD2 covers 9 bases. With V trimmed by 5 bases and J by 8 bases, 13 bases remained unmatched. This CDR3 is built from 16 residues. CDR3 sequence reads: CASSTLAGVPQDEQFF. The CDR3 region has the DNA TGTGCCAGCAGTACCTTAGCGGGAGTCCCCCAGGATGAGCAGTTCTTC.

This clonotype was counted ten times or more. This chain connects TRBV29-1 to TRBJ2-7, with 7 bases that match TRBD1. The ends lost 0 bases at V and 6 bases at J; junction bases unmatched: 14. Per germline, CDR1 SQVTM and CDR2 ANQGSEA. This CDR3 is 16 amino acids long. The DNA for the CDR3 is TGCAGCGTTGAAGATCAATGGCGCCAGGGGGTGATCGAGCAGTACTTC. Translated: CSVEDQWRQGVIEQYF.

The chain links TRBV6-2 or TRBV6-3 to TRBJ2-5; the match to TRBD2 covers 10 bases. The germline CDR1 and CDR2 sequences are MNHEY and SVGEGT. The length of the CDR3 is 17 residues. The trim removed 6 bases at V and 4 bases at J, leaving 14 bases unmatched. The CDR3 coding sequence is TGTGCCAGCAGGACCAGGATTGGGCTAGCGGGGGTAGAGACCCAGTACTTC. Protein sequence: CASRTRIGLAGVETQYF.